This is a list of T cell receptor beta chains from one sample in a study of cytomegalovirus exposure and HLA in healthy donors. Sequenced by immunoSEQ multiplex PCR; TCRdb stores in-frame clones only, minus some. Of roughly 98,000 clones in the sample, roughly nine tenths were seen once. The sequenced sample was PBMCs. All receptors derive from a man aged 18 to 30 in good health and CMV-seropositive. Both conserved end residues are part of each CDR3. D genes are given only for firm matches. Not all rows give a size; the values are once, few, many and, for expanded clones, a class.

cdr3_aa	cdr3_nt	j_call	v_call	clone_size	d_call
CATSRETVVGLAGAYEQYF	TGTGCCACCAGCAGAGAGACCGTGGTGGGACTAGCGGGAGCCTACGAGCAGTACTTC	TRBJ2-7	TRBV15	once	TRBD2
CASSVARDYGYTF	TGTGCCAGCAGCGTAGCCAGGGACTATGGCTACACCTTC	TRBJ1-2	TRBV9	-	-
CASSLSLGGRSGANVLTF	TGTGCCAGCTCACTGAGCCTCGGCGGGAGGTCTGGGGCCAACGTCCTGACTTTC	TRBJ2-6	TRBV18	-	TRBD2
CASSVSGGYGYTF	TGTGCCAGCAGCGTGAGTGGCGGATATGGCTACACCTTC	TRBJ1-2	TRBV9	-	-
CASSYQGEETQYF	TGCGCCAGCAGCTACCAGGGTGAGGAGACCCAGTACTTC	TRBJ2-5	TRBV5-1	-	-
CASSPLKNMNTEAFF	TGTGCCAGCTCACCCCTCAAGAACATGAACACTGAAGCTTTCTTT	TRBJ1-1	TRBV18	-	-
CASKPGLAETHQETQYF	TGTGCCAGCAAACCGGGACTAGCCGAGACCCACCAAGAGACCCAGTACTTC	TRBJ2-5	TRBV5-4	-	TRBD2
CASSSRGTRFNPSTQYF	TGTGCCAGCAGTTCACGGGGGACTAGGTTCAATCCGAGTACGCAGTATTTT	TRBJ2-3	TRBV7-8	once	TRBD2
CASSPTSGPTYNEQFF	TGTGCCAGCTCACCGACTAGCGGGCCAACCTACAATGAGCAGTTCTTC	TRBJ2-1	TRBV18	-	TRBD2
CARAVMSSGYVNEQFF	TGTGCCAGAGCCGTGATGAGTAGCGGGTACGTCAATGAGCAGTTCTTC	TRBJ2-1	TRBV6-4	-	TRBD2
CASRTDSNQPQHF	TGTGCCAGCAGGACAGATAGCAATCAGCCCCAGCATTTT	TRBJ1-5	TRBV6-6	-	-
CASSQDPGFNQPQHF	TGCGCCAGCAGCCAAGATCCAGGGTTTAATCAGCCCCAGCATTTT	TRBJ1-5	TRBV4-3	-	-
CASSLASLEAFF	TGTGCCAGCAGCTTGGCCTCCCTAGAAGCTTTCTTT	TRBJ1-1	TRBV5-6	-	-
CASSLSLASYEQYF	TGTGCCAGCAGTTTATCCCTAGCCTCCTACGAGCAGTACTTC	TRBJ2-7	TRBV27	-	-
CASTSQGNNQPQHF	TGTGCCAGCACCTCGCAGGGCAACAATCAGCCCCAGCATTTT	TRBJ1-5	TRBV28	-	-
CASSLQIQDTYNSPLHF	TGTGCCAGTAGTCTCCAAATTCAGGACACCTATAATTCACCCCTCCACTTT	TRBJ1-6	TRBV19	once	-
CASSPRQEYNEQFF	TGTGCCAGCAGCCCCCGACAGGAATACAATGAGCAGTTCTTC	TRBJ2-1	TRBV6-6	-	-
CASSPMEPGGFSYEQYF	TGTGCCAGCAGCCCCATGGAACCAGGGGGCTTCTCCTACGAGCAGTACTTC	TRBJ2-7	TRBV7-9	-	TRBD1
CASSLQTGNSPLHF	TGCGCCAGCAGCCTGCAGACAGGGAATTCACCCCTCCACTTT	TRBJ1-6	TRBV5-1	few	TRBD1
CATDRGQSTDTQYF	TGTGCCACAGACAGGGGACAAAGCACAGATACGCAGTATTTT	TRBJ2-3	TRBV2	few	TRBD1
CASSSDRNTGELFF	TGTGCCAGCAGTTCGGACAGGAACACCGGGGAGCTGTTTTTT	TRBJ2-2	TRBV28	-	-
CAISESGRNTGELFF	TGTGCCATCAGTGAGTCTGGCAGGAACACCGGGGAGCTGTTTTTT	TRBJ2-2	TRBV10-3	-	-
CASSLVRSSYEQYF	TGTGCCAGCAGCTTAGTCCGGAGTTCCTACGAGCAGTACTTC	TRBJ2-7	TRBV11-3	once	-
CASSLRDRAYEQYF	TGTGCCAGCAGCCTCCGGGACAGGGCCTACGAGCAGTACTTC	TRBJ2-7	TRBV11-2	-	TRBD1
CASSRTGFEAFF	TGTGCCAGCAGCCGAACGGGGTTTGAAGCTTTCTTT	TRBJ1-1	TRBV5-6	-	-
CASSSIWRTGGITGELFF	TGTGCCAGCAGCTCCATCTGGAGGACAGGGGGCATCACCGGGGAGCTGTTTTTT	TRBJ2-2	TRBV7-6	-	TRBD1
CAISGGGSGVTREKLFF	TGTGCCATCAGTGGGGGGGGCTCAGGAGTTACTCGTGAAAAACTGTTTTTT	TRBJ1-4	TRBV10-3	-	-
CASSLFSPSLDEQYF	TGTGCCAGCAGTTTATTTTCACCTAGTTTGGACGAGCAGTACTTC	TRBJ2-7	TRBV27	-	-
CASSMNRGGEQFF	TGTGCCAGTAGTATGAATCGGGGAGGTGAGCAGTTCTTC	TRBJ2-1	TRBV19	few	-
CASMDRGNEKLFF	TGTGCCAGCATGGACAGGGGTAATGAAAAACTGTTTTTT	TRBJ1-4	TRBV27	-	TRBD1
CASSQVTSGSLRQFF	TGCGCCAGCAGCCAAGTTACTAGCGGGAGTCTCCGGCAGTTCTTC	TRBJ2-1	TRBV4-1	-	TRBD2
CASSLGVAGKNTGELFF	TGTGCCAGCAGCTTAGGAGTTGCGGGGAAGAACACCGGGGAGCTGTTTTTT	TRBJ2-2	TRBV11-2	-	-
CASSKLPPRQVTDTQYF	TGTGCCAGCAGCAAACTACCACCCCGACAGGTAACAGATACGCAGTATTTT	TRBJ2-3	TRBV11-2	many	-
CASSLDHWTGELFF	TGTGCCAGCAGCTTAGATCACTGGACCGGGGAGCTGTTTTTT	TRBJ2-2	TRBV7-9	-	-
CASTLTVNYGYTF	TGTGCCAGTACATTGACAGTTAACTATGGCTACACCTTC	TRBJ1-2	TRBV28	-	-
CASSEAEFEVPLFF	TGTGCCAGCAGTGAAGCCGAGTTTGAGGTTCCTTTGTTCTTC	TRBJ2-1	TRBV6-1	-	-